This T cell receptor beta chain stems from a study of T cell responses to AZD1222 COVID-19 vaccine. Overall study findings and caveats: Clonal diversity may have been underestimated in mostly white British donors. Compared with day 0, the breadth and depth of the Spike-specific TCR repertoire rose significantly after two doses of AZD1222. None of the repertoires were sampled until the peak T cell response had passed. Among AZD1222 vaccinees, only 5 to 7 were seropositive at baseline.

Note on this clone: Antigen unknown.

The trim removed 6 bases at V and 0 bases at J, leaving 1 base unmatched. Germline CDR1 reads SQVTM; CDR2 reads ANQGSEA. The CDR3 totals 15 residues. Libraries were prepared by immunoSEQ multiplex PCR; TCRdb keeps only in-frame clonotypes and omits some of them. The sample contains about 100,000 clones, around 92% of which appear only once. The specimen comprised peripheral blood, sampled on day 0 of AZD1222 vaccination. The clonotype was recovered from an adult in good health. This sequence joins TRBV29-1 and TRBJ2-6; 11 nucleotides match TRBD1. CDR3 sequence (DNA): TGCAGCGTAGGACAGGGGGCCTCTGGGGCCAACGTCCTGACTTTC. Its translation is CSVGQGASGANVLTF.